The 9 T cell receptor beta chains in this list originate from one sample, sequenced in a study of Ad26.COV2.S vaccination and SARS-CoV-2 variants. Treatment in this sample: around 19 received Ad26.COV2.S at low or high dose, single or two shots; about 5 received placebo; per-sample allocation not given. Samples were taken on day 63 after the first vaccine or placebo injection. The protocol was immunoSEQ multiplex PCR, while the TCRdb copy is restricted to in-frame clones and leaves out a portion. This table holds some 520,000 clones, approximately 90% found once. This specimen was peripheral blood, taken in a trial of Ad26.COV2.S vaccine versus placebo. The receptors were sampled from a person aged 18-60 years who received the Ad26.COV2.S COVID-19 vaccine or a placebo.

The CDR3 nucleotides read TGTGCCAGCAGTCCAGGACAGGGACACAATGAGCAGTTCTTC. Translating it yields CASSPGQGHNEQFF. The gene calls are TRBV6-6 and TRBJ2-1, with 8 bases that match TRBD1. The junction had 5 bases not matched to a gene; V was cut back by 5 bases and J by 5 bases. Looked up from germline, CDR1 is MNHNY and CDR2 is SVGAGI (reference sequence). This CDR3 is built from 14 residues.

This sequence joins TRBV7-3 and TRBJ1-1, with TRBD1 identical over 7 bases. There are 13 residues in the CDR3. Germline V gene lookup returns CDR1 SGHTA and CDR2 FQGTGA. Unmatched junction bases numbered 7, after V lost 1 base and J lost 11 bases. The chain's CDR3 is CASSLKGAHQAFF. The CDR3 nucleotides read TGTGCCAGCAGCTTAAAGGGGGCGCATCAGGCTTTCTTT.

This clone appeared a few times. The genes are TRBV3-1 (or the pseudogene TRBV3-2) and TRBJ1-5, with D unclear. The CDR3 covers 13 residues. Germline-derived CDR1 and CDR2 are LGHDT and YNNKEL (reference sequence). Trimming removed 4 bases from V and 7 bases from J, with 11 bases in between. The CDR3 is CASSPGGWQPQHF. Here the CDR3 DNA reads TGTGCCAGCAGCCCCGGAGGGTGGCAGCCCCAGCATTTT.

This clone was detected ten times or more. This chain joins TRBV6-6 and TRBJ1-6; D possibly corresponds to TRBD1 (5 bases). Germline CDR1 MNHNY, CDR2 SVGAGI (reference sequence). The V gene lost 6 bases and the J gene lost 7 bases, with 13 bases spanning the gap. The CDR3 extends over 14 amino acids. The CDR3 reads CASSQAGKNSPLHF. In DNA form, the CDR3 reads TGTGCCAGCAGCCAGGCAGGGAAGAATTCACCCCTCCACTTT.

V and J are TRBV28 and TRBJ2-7; 8 nucleotides line up with TRBD1. The junction had 12 bases not matched to a gene; V was cut back by 8 bases and J by 3 bases. CDR3 length: 15 amino acids. Germline V lookup: CDR1 MDHEN, CDR2 SYDVKM. The CDR3 DNA follows: TGTGCCAGCTGCACCTTGTCAGGGGGCCTCTACGAGCAGTACTTC. It yields the protein CASCTLSGGLYEQYF.

The chain uses TRBV4-2 and TRBJ2-1, with 9 bases matching TRBD2. V shed 0 bases, J shed 7 bases, and the junction held 10 bases outside the gene matches. Germline CDR1 LGHNA, CDR2 YNFKEQ. The CDR3 extends over 17 amino acids. The CDR3 reads CASSQEVAGVYSNEQFF. CDR3 in DNA: TGTGCCAGCAGCCAAGAGGTAGCGGGGGTGTATAGTAATGAGCAGTTCTTC.

The chain recombines TRBV20-1 with TRBJ1-6; tentatively, D is TRBD1 (5 bases). V lost 3 bases and J lost 13, with 13 bases in between. Per the germline V gene, CDR1 is DFQATT and CDR2 is SNEGSKA (reference sequence). This CDR3 is 12 amino acids long. DNA for the CDR3: TGCAGTGCTAGTGGGGGACTTCGTCCCCTCCACTTT. Its protein product is CSASGGLRPLHF.

Note on this clone: The CDR3 carries no conserved terminal phenylalanine or tryptophan, so it likely arises from a read error. The limits of the CDR3 on the DNA are not certain, so only TCRdb's listed CDR3 is given. The chain recombines TRBV4-3 with TRBJ2-7. 11 amino acids form the CDR3, both terminal residues included. The germline CDR1 and CDR2 sequences are LGHNA and YSLEER. CDR3 sequence: CASSSRDPASI.

The chain links TRBV15 to TRBJ2-1; TRBD1 matches 7 bases. CDR3 length equals 15 residues. V was clipped by 1 base and J by 5 bases; unmatched bases: 5. CDR1 LNHNV and CDR2 YYDKDF come from the germline V gene (reference sequence). The CDR3 reads CATSRARDSNNEQFF. CDR3 nucleotides: TGTGCCACCAGCAGAGCCCGGGACAGTAACAATGAGCAGTTCTTC.